Below are 11 T cell receptor beta chains sequenced from a single sample in a study of blood T cell repertoires in COVID-19. The repertoire was sequenced with immunoSEQ multiplex PCR; TCRdb's copy has only in-frame clones and lacks some. The sample has around 250,000 clones; roughly 86% are singletons. Material: peripheral blood. Receptors were obtained from a man between 40 and 49 years old with active or convalescent COVID-19.

V usage is TRBV18 and J usage is TRBJ2-7; TRBD1 matches 8 bases. Trimming took 8 bases from V and 1 from J; bases not matched to a gene: 10. This CDR3 is built from 15 residues. Per the germline V gene, CDR1 is KGHSH and CDR2 is LQKENI. CDR3 bases: TGTGCCAGCCTCTCCGGGACAGGCACTTCCTACGAGCAGTACTTC. This encodes CASLSGTGTSYEQYF.

J is TRBJ1-3 and V is TRBV19; a possible D gene is TRBD1 (5 bases). The CDR3 sequence is 14 residues long. The germline gives CDR1 LNHDA, CDR2 SQIVND (reference sequence). V was trimmed by 3 bases and J by 2 bases, leaving 8 bases between them. In DNA, the CDR3 is TGTGCCAGTAGTATCACGGGGGCTGGAAACACCATATATTTT. It yields the protein CASSITGAGNTIYF.

This sequence joins TRBV4-1 and TRBJ1-2, with D tentatively TRBD1 (5 bases). V was shortened by 0 bases and J by 8 bases, with 19 bases between the two germline ends. Per the germline V gene, CDR1 is MGHRA and CDR2 is YSYEKL. The CDR3 sequence is 16 residues long. Here the CDR3 DNA reads TGCGCCAGCAGCCAAGACAGGGAAGGTATGGTGGACGGCTACACCTTC. Translated: CASSQDREGMVDGYTF.

This chain links TRBV10-2 with TRBJ1-6; TRBD1 might be the D (6 bases). Trimming took off 7 bases at V and 8 bases at J, with 12 bases between the two ends. There are 13 residues in the CDR3. Germline CDR1 is WSHSY and CDR2 is SAAADI. This CDR3 reads CASTSGDHSPLHF. The CDR3 DNA reads TGCGCCAGCACTTCAGGGGATCATTCACCCCTCCACTTT.

V gene TRBV18 combines with J gene TRBJ1-1; D not certain. In germline, CDR1 is KGHSH, CDR2 LQKENI. This CDR3 has 14 residues. Trimming shortened V by 2 bases and J by 3 bases, and 10 bases separated the two germline ends. CDR3 residues: CASSPAVGHTEAFF. DNA of the CDR3: TGTGCCAGCTCACCAGCCGTTGGCCACACTGAAGCTTTCTTT.

The chain links TRBV2 to TRBJ2-7, with 7 bases that match TRBD1. V lost 3 bases to trimming and J lost 7 bases; unmatched junction nucleotides: 21. This CDR3 region has 18 residues. Germline loops: CDR1 SNHLY, CDR2 FYNNEI. Here the CDR3 reads CASSDNPPGDRPFWEQYF. CDR3 coding DNA: TGTGCCAGCAGTGACAACCCGCCCGGGGACAGACCCTTTTGGGAGCAGTACTTC.

The genes are TRBV27 and TRBJ1-6; D gene uncertain. V lost 7 bases, J lost 6 bases, and 13 bases lay in between. CDR1 is MNHEY and CDR2 is SMNVEV in the germline V gene (reference sequence). CDR3 length: 14 amino acids. The DNA for the CDR3 is TGTGCCAGCACACCCCTCGGGAGTAATTCACCCCTCCACTTT. Its translation: CASTPLGSNSPLHF.

This clone came up a few times. The chain couples TRBV6-5 to TRBJ1-2; D is possibly TRBD1 (5 bases). Germline V lookup: CDR1 MNHEY, CDR2 SVGAGI. V lost 6 bases to trimming and J lost 4 bases, with 12 bases between them. This CDR3 contains 13 residues. The CDR3 coding sequence is TGTGCCAGCAGACGGGGGAGCCTCTATGGCTACACCTTC. Amino acid sequence: CASRRGSLYGYTF.

The chain joins TRBV6-5 to TRBJ2-5, with D perhaps matching TRBD2 (7 bases). Per germline, CDR1 MNHEY and CDR2 SVGAGI. The CDR3 consists of 14 residues. The V end lost 7 bases, the J end lost 1 base, and 13 bases lay between the germline ends. CDR3 protein: CASNLGGPQETQYF. In DNA form, the CDR3 reads TGTGCCAGCAACCTGGGGGGGCCCCAAGAGACCCAGTACTTC.

The chain has TRBV5-6 and TRBJ1-3; D is ambiguous. Germline assignment: CDR1 SGHDT and CDR2 YYEEEE. This CDR3 region has 16 residues. Trimming shortened V by 1 base and J by 0 bases, and 11 bases separated the two germline ends. The chain's CDR3 is CASSLIQVNSGNTIYF. In DNA form, the CDR3 reads TGTGCCAGCAGCTTGATCCAGGTTAACTCTGGAAACACCATATATTTT.

This clone has a single count. J is TRBJ1-2 and V is TRBV24-1, with D maybe TRBD1 (6 bases). Trimming removed 0 bases at V and 4 bases at J, with 8 bases between. Germline assignment: CDR1 KGHDR and CDR2 SFDVKD. This CDR3 has 14 amino acids. The CDR3 DNA is TGTGCCACCAGTGATTTGGGCAGGGGCTATGGCTACACCTTC. Translation gives CATSDLGRGYGYTF.